These 20 T cell receptor beta chains were all obtained from the same sample, sequenced in a study of OX40 agonist ivuxolimab in advanced cancers. TCRdb's table, derived via immunoSEQ multiplex PCR, lists solely in-frame clones and lacks some. The data contain roughly 80,000 clones, roughly 86% of them singletons. Sequences were derived from CD4+ or CD8+ T cells sorted from blood, sampled in a trial of the OX40 agonist ivuxolimab. The receptors were gathered from an adult with an advanced solid tumor such as melanoma, head and neck, liver or kidney cancer.

The rearrangement joins TRBV18 to TRBJ2-2; no clear D gene. CDR3 length: 14 residues. The V gene lost 2 bases and the J gene lost 0 bases, with 4 bases spanning the gap. Germline V lookup: CDR1 KGHSH, CDR2 LQKENI. The CDR3 DNA sequence: TGTGCCAGCTCACCAGCGGCGAACACCGGGGAGCTGTTTTTT. Amino acids: CASSPAANTGELFF.

J is TRBJ1-4 and V is TRBV6-4; D call uncertain. This CDR3 is 13 amino acids long. V was cut by 2 bases and J by 8 bases, with 9 bases left in between. Germline V lookup: CDR1 MRHNA, CDR2 SNTAGT. The chain's CDR3 is CASSDRVGEKLFF. For the CDR3, the DNA is TGTGCCAGCAGTGACAGGGTTGGGGAAAAACTGTTTTTT.

V gene TRBV28 combines with J gene TRBJ2-5; no definite D call. With 1 base removed from V and 7 bases from J, the gap between germline ends came to 10 bases. The CDR3 is 13 amino acids. The germline gives CDR1 MDHEN, CDR2 SYDVKM. The CDR3 spells CASSLSIRRTQYF. The CDR3 region has the DNA TGTGCCAGCAGTTTATCTATTAGAAGGACCCAGTACTTC.

This clone was seen more than once but under ten times. The chain couples TRBV6-1 to TRBJ2-2; TRBD2 agrees at 8 bases. Germline V gene sequence: CDR1 MNHNS, CDR2 SASEGT. CDR3 length: 14 amino acids. J was trimmed by 10 bases and V by 4 bases; bases with no gene match: 8. DNA of the CDR3: TGTGCCAGCAGTGTTAGCGGGGATGCCGCGGAGCTGTTTTTT. Its protein is CASSVSGDAAELFF.

This clone was detected once. V gene TRBV6-5 combines with J gene TRBJ2-1; D uncertain. The CDR3 is 14 amino acids. Trimming shortened V by 5 bases and J by 7 bases, and 15 bases separated the two germline ends. Looked up from germline, CDR1 is MNHEY and CDR2 is SVGAGI. Here the CDR3 reads CASSRKGTLNEQFF. The CDR3 DNA sequence: TGTGCCAGCAGTCGGAAAGGAACTCTTAATGAGCAGTTCTTC.

The chain employs TRBV14 and TRBJ1-5; no firm D call. Trimming removed 0 bases from V and 5 bases from J, with 5 bases in between. CDR1 and CDR2 from the germline V gene are SGHDN and FVKESK. The CDR3 runs 13 residues. CDR3 in DNA: TGTGCCAGCAGCCAAGATATAGATCAGCCCCAGCATTTT. Translated, it gives CASSQDIDQPQHF.

The rearrangement joins TRBV5-4 to TRBJ1-5; D not resolved. Trimming cost V 3 bases and J 9 bases, with 13 bases left between them. The CDR3 is 13 residues long. CDR1 is SGHNT, CDR2 YYREEE, per germline (reference sequence). The CDR3 nucleotides read TGTGCCAGCAGCTCGTTTACCGAGGGGCCCCAGCATTTT. Protein product: CASSSFTEGPQHF. Based on the CDR3 plus reference TRBV5-4 and TRBJ1-5, the full variable domain is ETGVTQSPTHLIKTRGQQVTLRCSSQSGHNTVSWYQQALGQGPQFIFQYYREEENGRGNFPPRFSGLQFPNYSSELNVNALELDDSALYLCASSSFTEGPQHFGDGTRLSIL.

The V and J genes are TRBV28 and TRBJ1-5, with D possibly TRBD1 on 6 matching bases. The CDR3 has 15 amino acids. CDR1 is MDHEN, CDR2 SYDVKM, per germline. V was cut by 5 bases and J by 0 bases, with 11 bases left in between. The CDR3 DNA reads as TGTGCCAGCAGTGGCACAGGGAATAGCAATCAGCCCCAGCATTTT. Protein sequence: CASSGTGNSNQPQHF. Together with reference TRBV28 and TRBJ1-5, the CDR3 gives the full variable domain: DVKVTQSSRYLVKRTGEKVFLECVQDMDHENMFWYRQDPGLGLRLIYFSYDVKMKEKGDIPEGYSVSREKKERFSLILESASTNQTSMYLCASSGTGNSNQPQHFGDGTRLSIL.

V is TRBV30 and J is TRBJ2-7, with 8 positions matching TRBD2. This CDR3 has 14 amino acids. The germline V gene encodes CDR1 GTSNPN and CDR2 SVGIG (reference sequence). With 0 bases clipped from V and 7 bases from J, the junction kept 8 bases outside the gene matches. The DNA of the CDR3 is TGTGCCTGGAGTGTACTTACAGCGGGGGATGAGCAGTACTTC. Translated: CAWSVLTAGDEQYF.

The J gene is TRBJ2-7, the V gene TRBV9, with 10 nucleotides matching TRBD2. The CDR3 runs 18 residues. With 2 bases clipped from V and 2 bases from J, the junction kept 13 bases outside the gene matches. Germline V gives CDR1 SGDLS, CDR2 YYNGEE. CDR3 in DNA: TGTGCCAGCAGCGTCGGAGCGGGAGGGTTGTTGAGGACCTACGAGCAGTACTTC. This sequence encodes CASSVGAGGLLRTYEQYF.

The rearrangement uses TRBV5-1 and TRBJ1-2, with 9 bases lining up with TRBD1. Losses at the gene ends were 1 base for V and 7 bases for J; bases not matched to a gene: 5. Germline values: CDR1 SGHRS, CDR2 YFSETQ. The CDR3 totals 14 residues. The CDR3 nucleotides are TGCGCCAGCAGCTTGACAGGGGGCTTGCGTGGCTACACCTTC. Translation: CASSLTGGLRGYTF.

J is TRBJ2-5 and V is TRBV6-7; D gene uncertain. TRBV6-7 falls under the ORF class, with uncertain function. This CDR3 is 16 amino acids long. Between the trimmed V and J ends, which lost 4 bases and 1 base, there was a span of 16 bases. This chain's CDR3 is CASSSRTRGTQETQYF. The CDR3 DNA reads as TGTGCCAGCAGTTCTCGGACGCGAGGAACCCAAGAGACCCAGTACTTC.

This clone was counted once. The chain is built from TRBV5-1 and TRBJ1-1, with unresolved D. CDR1 SGHRS and CDR2 YFSETQ come from the germline V gene. The CDR3 has 15 residues. Trimming took off 6 bases at V and 0 bases at J, with 15 bases between the two ends. CDR3 DNA sequence: TGCGCCAGCAATCAGCAGGAGGGAGTGAACACTGAAGCTTTCTTT. Its protein product is CASNQQEGVNTEAFF.

The chain is built from TRBV5-4 and TRBJ1-1; 8 bases agree with TRBD1. The junction had 2 bases not matched to a gene; V was cut back by 0 bases and J by 7 bases. Looked up from germline, CDR1 is SGHNT and CDR2 is YYREEE (reference sequence). The CDR3 runs to 13 residues. The CDR3 region has the DNA TGTGCCAGCAGCTTGGACAGGGGGATTGAAGCTTTCTTT. Its protein product is CASSLDRGIEAFF. The whole variable domain, remainder taken from reference TRBV5-4 and TRBJ1-1, is ETGVTQSPTHLIKTRGQQVTLRCSSQSGHNTVSWYQQALGQGPQFIFQYYREEENGRGNFPPRFSGLQFPNYSSELNVNALELDDSALYLCASSLDRGIEAFFGQGTRLTVV.

The chain has TRBV6-6 and TRBJ2-3; the match to TRBD2 covers 8 bases. Germline V gene data show CDR1 as MNHNY and CDR2 as SVGAGI (reference sequence). The V and J ends lost 2 bases and 6 bases, in that order; junction bases with no gene match: 10. The CDR3 totals 16 residues. The CDR3 reads CASSYGFLSGADTQYF. As DNA, the CDR3 is TGTGCCAGCAGTTACGGGTTCCTTAGCGGGGCGGATACGCAGTATTTT.

The chain uses TRBV5-1 and TRBJ2-7; D not certain. The CDR3 has 14 amino acids. The germline V gene encodes CDR1 SGHRS and CDR2 YFSETQ. The V gene lost 1 base and the J gene lost 7 bases, with 15 bases spanning the gap. CDR3 sequence: CASSLTWLVPEQYF. The CDR3 DNA reads TGCGCCAGCAGCTTGACGTGGCTAGTTCCGGAGCAGTACTTC.

The rearrangement uses TRBV28 and TRBJ2-7; 10 bases map to TRBD1. This CDR3 comprises 15 residues. With 6 bases clipped from V and 2 bases from J, the junction kept 7 bases outside the gene matches. Per germline, CDR1 MDHEN and CDR2 SYDVKM. This chain's CDR3 is CASRAGGQGTYEQYF. Here the CDR3 DNA reads TGTGCCAGCAGGGCTGGGGGACAGGGGACCTACGAGCAGTACTTC.

This chain connects TRBV7-6 to TRBJ2-1; TRBD2 is a possible D gene (6 bases). This CDR3 region has 16 residues. Germline loops: CDR1 SGHVS, CDR2 FNYEAQ. Trimming left V 1 base short and J 0 bases short, with 10 bases between. The CDR3 region is CASSLDRGSSYNEQFF. CDR3 bases: TGTGCCAGCAGCTTAGACCGGGGGAGCTCCTACAATGAGCAGTTCTTC.

The chain employs TRBV7-2 and TRBJ2-5; TRBD1 or TRBD2 may be the D gene (7 bases each). V shed 2 bases and J shed 3 bases, with 13 bases lying between them. CDR1 SGHTA and CDR2 FQGNSA come from the germline V gene. This CDR3 region has 15 residues. The CDR3 reads CASSLLGGTEETQYF. The CDR3 region has the DNA TGTGCCAGCAGCTTACTGGGGGGGACAGAAGAGACCCAGTACTTC.

The CDR3 region has the DNA TGTGCCACAGCGTCACAGGGGGCGGAAGGCTACACCTTC. The encoded protein is CATASQGAEGYTF. This chain joins TRBV14 and TRBJ1-2, with 9 bases identical to TRBD1. V was pared by 10 bases and J by 8 bases, with 11 bases of the junction left unmatched. Per germline, CDR1 SGHDN and CDR2 FVKESK. CDR3 length equals 13 residues.